This T cell receptor beta chain was sequenced in a study of shared clonotypes between healthy human individuals. At the level of the study: Researchers assigned three CD4 naive, three CD4 memory, two CD8 naive and one CD8 memory plate to each donor.

The germline gives CDR1 SGDLS, CDR2 YYNGEE. V lost 3 bases and J lost 7; bases outside the gene matches: 8. The CDR3 runs 16 residues. Researchers divided each subset's genomic DNA evenly across several immunoSEQ plates. Assay used: immunoSEQ multiplex PCR; TCRdb lists only in-frame clones, some missing. The sample includes some 2.1 million clones, 90% to 95% of them seen just once. CD8 cells regarded as naive lacked CD45RO, were positively chosen for CCR7, and omitted terminally differentiated effector memory CD45RA+ cells. Donors had no recently reported acute infections or vaccinations and were HIV-negative.

Sequences were obtained from naive CD8+ T cells from PBMCs. This chain connects TRBV9 to TRBJ2-1; 12 positions agree with TRBD1. The sequence was collected from a man between 18 and 29 years old in good health. Some clones in this sample may be carry-over from other donors' samples. The CDR3, as DNA: TGTGCCAGCAGCGCCTCCGGGACAGGGGGCGGAAATGAGCAGTTCTTC. Encoded protein: CASSASGTGGGNEQFF.